The 27 T cell receptor beta chains given below trace back to one sample, sequenced in a study of CD8 T cells in ankylosing spondylitis. One entry per CDR3 protein results from TCRdb running MiXCR on the 5' RACE reads. The table lists fewer than 350,000 distinct CDR3 sequences, roughly 12% of them singletons. The sample taken for sequencing was blood, either unsorted or a sorted T cell fraction (not recorded which). Source of these receptors: a female donor with ankylosing spondylitis or in good health (not recorded which).

V and J are TRBV18 and TRBJ2-7; D might be TRBD2 (6 bases). Germline V gene lookup returns CDR1 KGHSH and CDR2 LQKENI. Trimming removed 0 bases at V and 6 bases at J, with 6 bases between. CDR3 length: 12 residues. For the CDR3, the DNA is TGTGCCAGCTCACCACCGGGGGGCGAGCAGTACTTC. This gives the protein CASSPPGGEQYF.

This clonotype was found many times. The chain links TRBV29-1 to TRBJ1-1, with D possibly being TRBD1 (6 bases). The CDR3 has 10 residues. Germline loops: CDR1 SQVTM, CDR2 ANQGSEA. CDR3 sequence reads: CGGRGNGAFF. In DNA form, the CDR3 reads TGCGGGGGGAGGGGGAACGGAGCTTTCTTT.

The sample holds many counts of this clonotype. The chain is built from TRBV5-8 and TRBJ2-7; D remains ambiguous. This CDR3 comprises 14 residues. Per the germline V gene, CDR1 is SGHTS and CDR2 is YDEGEE. Trimming pared 2 bases from V and 0 bases from J, leaving 9 bases between. The chain's CDR3 is CASSFARSSYEQYF. In nucleotides, the CDR3 is TGTGCCAGCAGCTTCGCCCGGAGCTCCTACGAGCAGTACTTC.

This clonotype was seen at least ten times. The CDR3 sequence: CSVVKERTEAFF. CDR3 DNA sequence: TGCAGCGTTGTCAAAGAGCGAACTGAAGCTTTCTTT. J is TRBJ1-1 and V is TRBV29-1; D gene uncertain. There are 12 residues in the CDR3. CDR1 and CDR2 (germline): SQVTM, ANQGSEA. V gave up 4 bases and J gave up 5 bases, with 11 bases separating them. Together with reference TRBV29-1 and TRBJ1-1, the CDR3 gives the full variable domain: SAVISQKPSRDICQRGTSLTIQCQVDSQVTMMFWYRQQPGQSLTLIATANQGSEATYESGFVIDKFPISRPNLTFSTLTVSNMSPEDSSIYLCSVVKERTEAFFGQGTRLTVV.

Ten or more counts support this clonotype. V gene TRBV4-2 combines with J gene TRBJ2-1; D is ambiguous. Germline loops: CDR1 LGHNA, CDR2 YNFKEQ. The CDR3 is 15 amino acids. Trimming shortened V by 0 bases and J by 8 bases, and 14 bases separated the two germline ends. CDR3 in amino acids: CASSQDYRVSDEQFF. In DNA, the CDR3 is TGTGCCAGCAGCCAAGATTATCGGGTTTCGGATGAGCAGTTCTTC.

The chain employs TRBV28 and TRBJ2-3; 8 bases agree with TRBD1. Germline CDR1 is MDHEN and CDR2 is SYDVKM. J was trimmed by 2 bases and V by 4 bases; bases with no gene match: 5. The CDR3 extends over 15 amino acids. CDR3 region: CASSSGGAPTDTQYF. CDR3 nucleotides: TGTGCCAGCAGTTCAGGGGGCGCCCCCACAGATACGCAGTATTTT.

This clonotype has a handful of counts. This sequence joins TRBV7-2 and TRBJ2-1; D remains unclear. Germline V gene sequence: CDR1 SGHTA, CDR2 FQGNSA. There are 17 residues in the CDR3. V was cut by 5 bases and J by 0 bases, with 17 bases left in between. In nucleotides, the CDR3 is TGTGCCAGCAGCCGTAACCCCCCCCGGAGCTCCTACAATGAGCAGTTCTTC. This encodes CASSRNPPRSSYNEQFF.

This clonotype was observed a handful of times. The chain is built from TRBV29-1 and TRBJ1-3, with 8 positions matching TRBD1. Trimming at V came to 6 bases and at J to 4 bases, leaving 5 bases not matched to a gene. Germline V lookup: CDR1 SQVTM, CDR2 ANQGSEA. The CDR3 contains 13 residues. This CDR3 reads CSVQGAEGNTIYF. CDR3 nucleotide sequence: TGCAGCGTCCAGGGGGCTGAAGGAAACACCATATATTTT.

For the CDR3, the DNA is TGCAGTGCTAGGGTCCTAGCGGGGGGGCCGGGTGAGCAGTTCTTC. Encoded protein: CSARVLAGGPGEQFF. This rearrangement joins TRBV20-1 to TRBJ2-1, with 12 bases that match TRBD2. Per germline, CDR1 DFQATT and CDR2 SNEGSKA (reference sequence). V shed 3 bases and J 9 bases; nucleotides not matched to a gene: 9. This CDR3 is built from 15 residues.

This clonotype was observed at least ten times. The chain links TRBV12-3 or TRBV12-4 to TRBJ2-2, with 8 bases that match TRBD1. J gave up 7 bases and V 4 bases, and 8 bases lay outside the gene matches. There are 15 residues in the CDR3. CDR3 in DNA: TGTGCCAGCAGTTCACAGGGGGTGGAAGTCGGGGAGCTGTTTTTT. Translated: CASSSQGVEVGELFF.

In this sample, this clonotype turned up a few times. The rearrangement links TRBV2 to TRBJ2-7; D is unresolved. The CDR3 spans 14 residues. In germline, CDR1 is SNHLY, CDR2 FYNNEI. V gave up 3 bases and J gave up 7 bases, with 16 bases separating them. The CDR3 sequence is CASSEGSARSEQYF. In DNA form, the CDR3 reads TGTGCCAGCAGTGAGGGGTCAGCCCGTTCAGAGCAGTACTTC.

This clonotype turned up a few times. The rearrangement joins TRBV6-1 to TRBJ2-5; D may match TRBD1 or TRBD2 (6 bases each). Germline V lookup: CDR1 MNHNS, CDR2 SASEGT. The CDR3 covers 15 residues. Trimming removed 6 bases from V and 2 bases from J, with 16 bases in between. The CDR3 region has the DNA TGTGCCAGCAGGACCTCTTGGGGGGCTCAAGAGACCCAGTACTTC. The encoded protein is CASRTSWGAQETQYF.

The CDR3 region is CASSPTRDQPQHF. The CDR3 DNA sequence: TGTGCCAGCTCACCTACGAGGGATCAGCCCCAGCATTTT. The genes are TRBV18 and TRBJ1-5; D remains unclear. Germline assignment: CDR1 KGHSH and CDR2 LQKENI. The CDR3 extends over 13 amino acids. The ends were cut back, 3 bases at V and 5 bases at J, with 8 bases in the middle.

This clonotype has at least ten counts. J is TRBJ2-7 and V is TRBV6-5; D is perhaps TRBD1 (6 bases). Trimming shortened V by 0 bases and J by 2 bases, and 11 bases separated the two germline ends. The CDR3 totals 15 residues. Germline V lookup: CDR1 MNHEY, CDR2 SVGAGI. The CDR3, as DNA: TGTGCCAGCAGTTACTCTCAGGGGACGACCTACGAGCAGTACTTC. As protein: CASSYSQGTTYEQYF.

The table lists this clonotype with many counts. V gene TRBV6-2 or TRBV6-3 combines with J gene TRBJ1-5; D is unresolved. Germline V lookup: CDR1 MNHEY, CDR2 SVGEGT. Trimming pared 4 bases from V and 5 bases from J, leaving 12 bases between. The CDR3 sequence is 14 residues long. This chain's CDR3 is CASSFRVVDQPQHF. CDR3 in DNA: TGTGCCAGCAGTTTCCGGGTCGTAGATCAGCCCCAGCATTTT.

This clonotype was recorded at least ten times. The CDR3 is CSSTGPTIVEQFF. CDR3 nucleotides: TGCAGCTCCACAGGGCCCACAATAGTTGAGCAGTTCTTC. V is TRBV29-1 and J is TRBJ2-1, with a possible D match to TRBD1 (6 bases). The CDR3 has 13 amino acids. The V gene lost 8 bases and the J gene lost 9 bases, with 20 bases spanning the gap. CDR1 and CDR2 (germline): SQVTM, ANQGSEA.

The chain carries TRBV2 and TRBJ1-1; no reliable D call. V was pared by 3 bases and J by 9 bases, with 11 bases between. CDR3 length equals 12 residues. Germline V gives CDR1 SNHLY, CDR2 FYNNEI. This chain's CDR3 is CASSDGPTQAFF. CDR3 in DNA: TGTGCCAGCAGTGACGGTCCGACCCAAGCTTTCTTT.

This clonotype was observed many times. V usage is TRBV7-8 and J usage is TRBJ2-1, with D perhaps matching TRBD1 (7 bases). This CDR3 comprises 15 residues. CDR1 SGHVS and CDR2 FQNEAQ come from the germline V gene. Trimming left V 5 bases short and J 8 bases short, with 19 bases between. CDR3 region: CASSPLRGALDEQFF. CDR3 nucleotides: TGTGCCAGCAGCCCTCTCAGGGGGGCACTTGATGAGCAGTTCTTC.

The V and J genes are TRBV27 and TRBJ1-4; 8 bases are a match to TRBD1. Per the germline V gene, CDR1 is MNHEY and CDR2 is SMNVEV (reference sequence). This CDR3 has 15 residues. The ends lost 6 bases at V and 6 bases at J; junction bases unmatched: 9. The CDR3 sequence is CASSRKGQAHEKLFF. Written as DNA, the CDR3 is TGTGCCAGCAGCCGAAAGGGACAGGCTCATGAAAAACTGTTTTTT.

In its sample, this clonotype was seen many times. The chain links TRBV12-3 or TRBV12-4 to TRBJ1-2; 7 nucleotides line up with TRBD1. There are 13 residues in the CDR3. V gave up 6 bases and J gave up 8 bases; unmatched junction bases: 9. CDR3 protein: CASSLNRGLGYTF. In DNA, the CDR3 is TGTGCCAGCAGCCTTAACAGGGGTTTAGGCTACACCTTC.

This clonotype was found a few times. The V call is TRBV6-1, the J call TRBJ2-2; a weak D match, TRBD1 (6 bases). Germline values: CDR1 MNHNS, CDR2 SASEGT. CDR3 length: 15 amino acids. Trimming stripped 4 bases from V and 4 bases from J, with 13 bases between. The CDR3 loop reads CASSGAAGATGELFF. CDR3 DNA sequence: TGTGCCAGCAGTGGAGCGGCAGGGGCCACCGGGGAGCTGTTTTTT.

In this sample, this clonotype turned up many times. The V and J genes are TRBV7-3 and TRBJ1-6, with 7 bases lining up with TRBD1. This CDR3 spans 15 amino acids. Losses at the gene ends were 3 bases for V and 5 bases for J; bases not matched to a gene: 4. Germline CDR1 reads SGHTA; CDR2 reads FQGTGA. The CDR3 nucleotides read TGTGCCAGCAGCTTGGGGACAGCAGATAATTCACCCCTCCACTTT. It codes for CASSLGTADNSPLHF.

This clonotype was detected ten times or more. The chain couples TRBV28 to TRBJ1-3, with TRBD1 identical over 10 bases. The junction had 7 bases not matched to a gene; V was cut back by 6 bases and J by 2 bases. The germline V gene encodes CDR1 MDHEN and CDR2 SYDVKM. The CDR3 length is 16 residues. CDR3 nucleotide sequence: TGTGCCAGCAGACGACAGGGGGCGCCGGCTGGAAACACCATATATTTT. Translated: CASRRQGAPAGNTIYF. The variable domain in full, completed from reference TRBV28 and TRBJ1-3, reads DVKVTQSSRYLVKRTGEKVFLECVQDMDHENMFWYRQDPGLGLRLIYFSYDVKMKEKGDIPEGYSVSREKKERFSLILESASTNQTSMYLCASRRQGAPAGNTIYFGEGSWLTVV.

This clonotype was observed many times. DNA of the CDR3: TGCGCCAGCAGCTTAGGACAGAGTATAACCACAGATACGCAGTATTTT. It translates to CASSLGQSITTDTQYF. The gene calls are TRBV5-1 and TRBJ2-3; TRBD1 is a possible D gene (6 bases). CDR3 length: 16 amino acids. CDR1 and CDR2 from the germline V gene are SGHRS and YFSETQ. Trimming pared 2 bases from V and 2 bases from J, leaving 15 bases between.

This clonotype was counted at least ten times. The V gene is TRBV12-3 or TRBV12-4, the J gene TRBJ2-2; no firm D call. This CDR3 region has 15 residues. Trimming shortened V by 2 bases and J by 4 bases, and 11 bases separated the two germline ends. The CDR3 bases are TGTGCCAGCAGTTTACGGCCAGGTACCACCGGGGAGCTGTTTTTT. Translated: CASSLRPGTTGELFF.

This clonotype was seen many times. The chain uses TRBV18 and TRBJ2-5; D possibly corresponds to TRBD2 (5 bases). This CDR3 contains 15 residues. The germline V and J ends were trimmed by 3 bases and 2 bases, with 13 bases remaining between them. CDR1 KGHSH and CDR2 LQKENI come from the germline V gene. Here the CDR3 DNA reads TGTGCCAGCTCACCTCCGAGGGTTGGGCAAGAGACCCAGTACTTC. It is translated as CASSPPRVGQETQYF.

This clonotype was recorded a few times. The DNA of the CDR3 is TGTGCCAGCAGCAATTCGCGGGGGTCCGTTGAGCAGTTCTTC. Protein product: CASSNSRGSVEQFF. This chain joins TRBV5-4 and TRBJ2-1, with 7 bases identical to TRBD2. The CDR3 consists of 14 residues. V shed 4 bases and J 9 bases; nucleotides not matched to a gene: 10. Germline V gene sequence: CDR1 SGHNT, CDR2 YYREEE (reference sequence).